The 27 T cell receptor beta chains below were found in one sample sequenced in a study of T cells in Graves' hyperthyroidism and ophthalmopathy. Template material for amplifying TCR beta CDR3 regions consisted of RNA transcripts. Primed by the HTBI set, a first-round RT-PCR was run on the TCR CDR3. TCRdb independently ran MiXCR on the multiplex PCR reads; one entry per CDR3 protein. In the table there are roughly 290,000 distinct CDR3 sequences, more than 15% of which are singletons. Sample: blood. The receptors shown here come from a woman aged 55-70 years with Graves' ophthalmopathy.

This clonotype was counted a few times. The V and J genes are TRBV7-2 and TRBJ2-2; 7 nucleotides align to TRBD1. Per the germline V gene, CDR1 is SGHTA and CDR2 is FQGNSA. With 3 bases clipped from V and 4 bases from J, the junction kept 2 bases outside the gene matches. The CDR3 has 14 amino acids. Written as DNA, the CDR3 is TGTGCCAGCAGCTTCAGGGGGAGCACCGGGGAGCTGTTTTTT. Translating it yields CASSFRGSTGELFF.

In its sample, this clonotype was seen many times. For the CDR3, the DNA is TGTGCCAGCAGTTTATTGGGGGGGGGCAATGAGCAGTTCTTC. Translated, it gives CASSLLGGGNEQFF. The rearrangement uses TRBV27 and TRBJ2-1, with 7 bases that match TRBD2. The CDR3 is 14 amino acids. V lost 1 base and J lost 6; bases outside the gene matches: 3. Germline V gene data show CDR1 as MNHEY and CDR2 as SMNVEV (reference sequence).

This clonotype has ten or more counts. V and J are TRBV3-1 and TRBJ2-3; a possible D gene is TRBD1 (6 bases). This CDR3 comprises 16 residues. Between the trimmed V and J ends, which lost 2 bases and 0 bases, there was a span of 12 bases. Germline CDR1 LGHDT, CDR2 YNNKEL (reference sequence). CDR3 sequence reads: CASSQPTGSSTDTQYF. CDR3 in DNA: TGTGCCAGCAGCCAACCGACAGGAAGCAGCACAGATACGCAGTATTTT.

The CDR3 DNA is TGTGCCAGCAGCGCTCGGACACTAGCGGGGGTTGACTACGAGCAGTACTTC. It is translated as CASSARTLAGVDYEQYF. The V gene is TRBV4-2, the J gene TRBJ2-7; 11 bases line up with TRBD2. The CDR3 has 17 residues. Germline CDR1 and CDR2: LGHNA and YNFKEQ. The V and J ends lost 5 bases and 3 bases, in that order; junction bases with no gene match: 12.

This clonotype was seen repeatedly, ten times or more. The rearrangement joins TRBV20-1 to TRBJ1-5; 7 bases map to TRBD1. Per germline, CDR1 DFQATT and CDR2 SNEGSKA (reference sequence). This CDR3 spans 15 amino acids. After removal of 3 bases from V and 6 bases from J, the junction contained 11 bases not matched to a gene. DNA of the CDR3: TGCAGTGCTAGTGTTTTACAGGGGTCGGGTCAGCCCCAGCATTTT. Encoded protein: CSASVLQGSGQPQHF.

This clonotype was detected a few times. The chain has TRBV7-9 and TRBJ2-3; D possibly corresponds to TRBD1 (6 bases). The CDR3 is made up of 15 amino acids. With 4 bases removed from V and 0 bases from J, the gap between germline ends came to 11 bases. Germline values: CDR1 SEHNR, CDR2 FQNEAQ (reference sequence). CDR3 bases: TGTGCCAGCAGCTCGAAGGGGGTTAGCACAGATACGCAGTATTTT. The encoded protein is CASSSKGVSTDTQYF.

This clonotype has at least ten counts. CDR3 region: CASSPRGGLGSTADTQYF. In DNA, the CDR3 is TGTGCCAGCAGCCCCCGGGGGGGATTGGGTAGTACCGCAGATACGCAGTATTTT. The rearrangement links TRBV9 to TRBJ2-3, with TRBD2 matching 8 bases. The CDR3 runs to 18 residues. Germline CDR1 and CDR2: SGDLS and YYNGEE. The trim removed 4 bases at V and 4 bases at J, leaving 17 bases unmatched.

In DNA, the CDR3 is TGTGCCAGCAGCCCCCCCGGGACAGGGTCTAGGGACGAGCAGTACTTC. Translation: CASSPPGTGSRDEQYF. This rearrangement joins TRBV7-3 to TRBJ2-7; 9 positions agree with TRBD1. V trimming: 5 bases; J trimming: 5 bases; junction bases outside the gene matches: 13. CDR1 is SGHTA and CDR2 is FQGTGA in the germline V gene. This CDR3 comprises 16 residues.

The genes are TRBV6-1 and TRBJ2-7, with 10 bases matching TRBD2. From germline, CDR1 is MNHNS and CDR2 SASEGT. V was pared by 3 bases and J by 5 bases, with 4 bases of the junction left unmatched. The CDR3 is 14 amino acids. The CDR3 nucleotides read TGTGCCAGCAGTGACAGGGGGACTAGCGACGAGCAGTACTTC. Its translation: CASSDRGTSDEQYF.

There are many counts of this clonotype. The chain links TRBV20-1 to TRBJ1-1; TRBD1 might be the D (5 bases). From germline, CDR1 is DFQATT and CDR2 SNEGSKA (reference sequence). CDR3 size: 14 residues. The germline V and J ends were trimmed by 1 base and 2 bases, with 11 bases remaining between them. CDR3 nucleotides: TGCAGTGCTAGAGTTGTGAGGGGAAACACTGAAGCTTTCTTT. Amino acids: CSARVVRGNTEAFF.

This clonotype showed up many times. The J gene is TRBJ2-1, the V gene TRBV20-1; 7 bases are shared with TRBD1. Trimming removed 6 bases from V and 9 bases from J; junction bases left unmatched: 5. This CDR3 comprises 11 residues. Germline V lookup: CDR1 DFQATT, CDR2 SNEGSKA (reference sequence). The CDR3 DNA follows: TGCAGTGCCCCTGACAGGGCTGAGCAGTTCTTC. This codes for CSAPDRAEQFF.

This clonotype was found a few times. Just one base apart from a much larger clone, this may be a read error. This rearrangement joins TRBV6-1 to TRBJ2-7; 11 bases are shared with TRBD2. Germline CDR1 is MNHNS and CDR2 is SASEGT. The CDR3 has 17 amino acids. The junction had 13 bases not matched to a gene; V was cut back by 5 bases and J by 4 bases. The CDR3 region has the DNA TGTGCCAGCAGTTATAGCGCTAGCGGGGGGAACACTTACGAGCAGTACTTC. It codes for CASSYSASGGNTYEQYF.

Details on this clonotype: This could be a read error, since a much larger clone is one nucleotide away. J is TRBJ1-1 and V is TRBV5-1; D possibly corresponds to TRBD1 (5 bases). Germline assignment: CDR1 SGHRS and CDR2 YFSETQ. This CDR3 has 16 residues. CDR3 bases: TGCGCCAGCAGCTTGGAGGCGGGTGCAGGGACGACTGAAGGTTTCTTT. Translating gives CASSLEAGAGTTEGFF. Drawing the rest from reference TRBV5-1 and TRBJ1-1, the complete variable domain is KAGVTQTPRYLIKTRGQQVTLSCSPISGHRSVSWYQQTPGQGLQFLFEYFSETQRNKGNFPGRFSGRQFSNSRSEMNVSTLELGDSALYLCASSLEAGAGTTEGFFGQGTRLTVV.

This clonotype was counted many times. This rearrangement joins TRBV20-1 to TRBJ1-2; TRBD1 is a possible D gene (6 bases). Deletions cut 3 bases from V and 2 bases from J, with 13 bases between. Germline CDR1 DFQATT, CDR2 SNEGSKA (reference sequence). The CDR3 runs 14 residues. The CDR3: CSASPGTLNYGYTF. CDR3 DNA: TGCAGTGCTAGTCCCGGGACATTGAACTATGGCTACACCTTC.

This clonotype was seen just once. The V call is TRBV2, the J call TRBJ1-4; TRBD1 matches 9 bases. Germline-derived CDR1 and CDR2 are SNHLY and FYNNEI. The junction had 6 bases not matched to a gene; V was cut back by 5 bases and J by 8 bases. The CDR3 contains 14 residues. The CDR3 nucleotides are TGTGCCAGCAGTTTACAGGGGGCAGCCGAAAAACTGTTTTTT. Its protein product is CASSLQGAAEKLFF.

This clonotype came up a few times. With a much larger clone just one base away, this may be a read error. The chain joins TRBV12-3 or TRBV12-4 to TRBJ1-2; D remains unclear. CDR3 size: 12 residues. The CDR3 reads CTSSFTQNGYTF. The CDR3 nucleotides read TGTACCAGCAGTTTTACGCAAAATGGCTACACCTTC.

A few counts support this clonotype. The chain combines TRBV20-1 with TRBJ2-7, with D possibly called TRBD1 or TRBD2 (5 bases each). V was cut by 6 bases and J by 0 bases, with 12 bases left in between. Per the germline V gene, CDR1 is DFQATT and CDR2 is SNEGSKA (reference sequence). CDR3 length: 13 residues. CDR3 sequence (DNA): TGCAGTGCGGAGAGAGGGGTCTCCTACGAGCAGTACTTC. Its protein product is CSAERGVSYEQYF.

In its sample, this clonotype was seen many times. V usage is TRBV20-1 and J usage is TRBJ2-1; 13 bases are shared with TRBD2. The V gene end was trimmed by 4 bases and the J gene end by 9 bases; junction bases not matched to a gene: 9. This CDR3 spans 15 amino acids. CDR1 is DFQATT, CDR2 SNEGSKA, per germline (reference sequence). The CDR3 sequence: CSANNPGLAGFEQFF. In DNA, the CDR3 is TGCAGTGCTAATAACCCGGGACTAGCGGGATTTGAGCAGTTCTTC.

In its sample, this clonotype was seen many times. The chain recombines TRBV5-8 with TRBJ2-2; D not certain. Germline V lookup: CDR1 SGHTS, CDR2 YDEGEE. This CDR3 is 14 amino acids long. The germline V and J ends were trimmed by 4 bases and 4 bases, with 11 bases remaining between them. The CDR3 region is CASSPRTFTGELFF. CDR3 DNA sequence: TGTGCCAGCAGCCCTCGGACCTTCACCGGGGAGCTGTTTTTT. Combining the CDR3 with reference TRBV5-8 and TRBJ2-2 gives the whole variable domain EAGVTQSPTHLIKTRGQQATLRCSPISGHTSVYWYQQALGLGLQFLLWYDEGEERNRGNFPPRFSGRQFPNYSSELNVNALELEDSALYLCASSPRTFTGELFFGEGSRLTVL.

This clonotype showed up just a few times. V is TRBV7-2 and J is TRBJ1-2; D is uncertain. The germline V gene has CDR1 SGHTA and CDR2 FQGNSA. V dropped 1 base and J dropped 8 bases, with 11 bases sitting between them. The CDR3 is 13 residues long. The CDR3 loop reads CASSLVPEEGYTF. CDR3 nucleotide sequence: TGTGCCAGCAGCTTAGTGCCAGAGGAGGGCTACACCTTC.

Turning to this clonotype: The junction does not match germline at one end; this may be a read error. This sequence joins TRBV5-1 and TRBJ2-7; 7 nucleotides match TRBD1. Germline V gene sequence: CDR1 SGHRS, CDR2 YFSETQ. The length of the CDR3 is 16 residues. The CDR3: CASSLGPSRGMYEQYF. Written as DNA, the CDR3 is TGTGCCAGCAGCTTGGGTCCCTCCAGGGGGATGTACGAGCAGTACTTC.

This clonotype was recorded a few times. J is TRBJ2-7 and V is TRBV5-6; 7 positions match TRBD1. V dropped 4 bases and J dropped 3; count of bases not matched to a gene: 10. Germline lookup yields CDR1 SGHDT and CDR2 YYEEEE. The CDR3 is made up of 15 amino acids. The CDR3 DNA sequence: TGTGCCAGCAGCCCGCCGGGGACAGTGGGCTACGAGCAGTACTTC. It translates to CASSPPGTVGYEQYF.

V usage is TRBV6-1 and J usage is TRBJ2-7, with 7 bases that match TRBD1. After removal of 6 bases from V and 4 bases from J, the junction contained 0 bases not matched to a gene. The germline CDR1 and CDR2 sequences are MNHNS and SASEGT. This CDR3 is 11 amino acids long. The CDR3 DNA reads as TGTGCCAGCAGGGACAGGTACGAGCAGTACTTC. Encoded protein: CASRDRYEQYF.

This clonotype was observed a few times. V and J are TRBV25-1 and TRBJ2-1; 10 bases align to TRBD2. The CDR3 sequence is 18 residues long. The junction had 16 bases not matched to a gene; V was cut back by 6 bases and J by 5 bases. The germline gives CDR1 MGHDK, CDR2 SYGVNS. The CDR3 region has the DNA TGTGCCAGCAGCGATCTGGCTAGCGGGAGATTCGTGGACAATGAGCAGTTCTTC. Translation: CASSDLASGRFVDNEQFF.

There are a few counts of this clonotype. The V and J genes are TRBV20-1 and TRBJ1-2, with a tentative D call TRBD1 (5 bases). This CDR3 contains 12 residues. V was pared by 0 bases and J by 8 bases, with 10 bases between. CDR1 and CDR2 from the germline V gene are DFQATT and SNEGSKA (reference sequence). Here the CDR3 reads CSARETGEGYTF. In nucleotides, the CDR3 is TGCAGTGCTAGAGAAACAGGAGAAGGCTACACCTTC.

This clonotype occurred many times. The V call is TRBV28, the J call TRBJ1-1, with D perhaps TRBD1 (6 bases). V lost 5 bases to trimming and J lost 1 base, with 11 bases between them. Germline CDR1 and CDR2: MDHEN and SYDVKM. The CDR3 extends over 14 amino acids. CDR3 amino acids: CASSPRQANTEAFF. CDR3 DNA sequence: TGTGCCAGCAGTCCACGACAGGCGAACACTGAAGCTTTCTTT.

J is TRBJ1-1 and V is TRBV6-1; unclear D gene. The CDR3 spans 14 residues. Trimming took off 7 bases at V and 11 bases at J, with 23 bases between the two ends. CDR1 is MNHNS and CDR2 is SASEGT in the germline V gene. The CDR3 loop is CASIPDSVDWWAFF. CDR3 sequence (DNA): TGTGCCAGCATTCCCGATTCAGTGGACTGGTGGGCTTTCTTT.